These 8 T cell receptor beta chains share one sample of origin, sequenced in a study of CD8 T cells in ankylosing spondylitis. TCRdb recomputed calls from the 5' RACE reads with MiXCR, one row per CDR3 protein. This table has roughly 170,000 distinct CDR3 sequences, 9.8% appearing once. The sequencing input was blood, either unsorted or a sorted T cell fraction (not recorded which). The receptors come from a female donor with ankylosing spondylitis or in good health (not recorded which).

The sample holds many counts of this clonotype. The CDR3 loop is CASSTSRGGTYNEQFF. As DNA, the CDR3 is TGTGCCAGCAGCACAAGCAGGGGGGGAACCTACAATGAGCAGTTCTTC. This chain links TRBV7-9 with TRBJ2-1, with D perhaps given as TRBD1 or TRBD2 (7 bases each). The CDR3 sequence is 16 residues long. The V and J ends lost 5 bases and 2 bases respectively, with 16 bases between them. The germline V gene has CDR1 SEHNR and CDR2 FQNEAQ (reference sequence).

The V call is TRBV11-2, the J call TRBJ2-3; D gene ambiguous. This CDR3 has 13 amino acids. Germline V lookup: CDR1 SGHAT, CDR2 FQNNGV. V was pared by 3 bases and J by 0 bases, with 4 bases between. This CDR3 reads CASSFFSTDTQYF. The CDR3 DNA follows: TGTGCCAGCAGCTTTTTTAGCACAGATACGCAGTATTTT.

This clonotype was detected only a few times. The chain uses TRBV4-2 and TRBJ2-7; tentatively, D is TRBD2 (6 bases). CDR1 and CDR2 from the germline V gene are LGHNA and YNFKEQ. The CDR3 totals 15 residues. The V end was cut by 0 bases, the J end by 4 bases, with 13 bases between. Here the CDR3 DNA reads TGTGCCAGCAGCCAAGATAGAACTAGCCGGTACGAGCAGTACTTC. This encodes CASSQDRTSRYEQYF.

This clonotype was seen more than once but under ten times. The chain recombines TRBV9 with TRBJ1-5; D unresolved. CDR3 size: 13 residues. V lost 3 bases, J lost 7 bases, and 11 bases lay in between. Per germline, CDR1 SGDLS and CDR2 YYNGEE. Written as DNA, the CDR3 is TGTGCCAGCAGCGCCCTTGGAGGCCAGCCCCAGCATTTT. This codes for CASSALGGQPQHF.

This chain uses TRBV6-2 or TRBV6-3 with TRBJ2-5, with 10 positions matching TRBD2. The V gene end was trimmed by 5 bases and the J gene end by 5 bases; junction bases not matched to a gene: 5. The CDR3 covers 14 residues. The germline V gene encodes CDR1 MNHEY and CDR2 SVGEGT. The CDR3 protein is CASSPSGSGETQYF. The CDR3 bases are TGTGCCAGCAGTCCTAGCGGGAGTGGGGAGACCCAGTACTTC.

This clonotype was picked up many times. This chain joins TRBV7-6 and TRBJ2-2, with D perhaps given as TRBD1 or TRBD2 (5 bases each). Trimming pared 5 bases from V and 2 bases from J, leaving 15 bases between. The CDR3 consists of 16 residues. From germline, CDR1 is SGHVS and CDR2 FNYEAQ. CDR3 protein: CASSPRLRGNTGELFF. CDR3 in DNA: TGTGCCAGCAGCCCCCGCTTGAGGGGAAACACCGGGGAGCTGTTTTTT.

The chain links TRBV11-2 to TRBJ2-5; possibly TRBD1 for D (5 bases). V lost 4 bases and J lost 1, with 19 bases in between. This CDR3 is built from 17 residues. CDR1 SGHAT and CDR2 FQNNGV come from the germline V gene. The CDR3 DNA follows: TGTGCCAGCAGCTCCCCAAGATACAGGCGCCTCCAAGAGACCCAGTACTTC. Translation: CASSSPRYRRLQETQYF.

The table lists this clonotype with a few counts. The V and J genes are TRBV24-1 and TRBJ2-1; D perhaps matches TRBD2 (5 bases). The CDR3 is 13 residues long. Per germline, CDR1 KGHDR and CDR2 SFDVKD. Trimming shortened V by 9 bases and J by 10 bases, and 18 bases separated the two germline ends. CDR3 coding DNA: TGTGCCACCGCAGCGAGACTACAAAGAGAGCAGTTCTTC. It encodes CATAARLQREQFF.